This T cell receptor beta chain was identified in a study of blood T cell repertoires in COVID-19. Study as a whole: The study drew acute and convalescent COVID-19 samples from the United States, Italy and Spain. PBMCs, B-cell-depleted T cells, or T cells provided the cDNA or gDNA that made up the material.

Trimming stripped 0 bases from V and 2 bases from J, with 16 bases between. The CDR3 runs 18 residues. Germline lookup yields CDR1 LNHNV and CDR2 YYDKDF (reference sequence). Method: immunoSEQ multiplex PCR; TCRdb's copy keeps in-frame clones and lacks some. The sample has roughly 250,000 clones, around 82% seen once. The receptor's source is an elderly woman with active or convalescent COVID-19. The sequenced sample consisted of peripheral blood. The rearrangement joins TRBV15 to TRBJ1-4, with D tentatively TRBD1 (5 bases). The CDR3, as DNA: TGTGCCACCAGCAGAGACGGGGGTATTGCGTCTACTAATGAAAAACTGTTTTTT. It specifies CATSRDGGIASTNEKLFF.